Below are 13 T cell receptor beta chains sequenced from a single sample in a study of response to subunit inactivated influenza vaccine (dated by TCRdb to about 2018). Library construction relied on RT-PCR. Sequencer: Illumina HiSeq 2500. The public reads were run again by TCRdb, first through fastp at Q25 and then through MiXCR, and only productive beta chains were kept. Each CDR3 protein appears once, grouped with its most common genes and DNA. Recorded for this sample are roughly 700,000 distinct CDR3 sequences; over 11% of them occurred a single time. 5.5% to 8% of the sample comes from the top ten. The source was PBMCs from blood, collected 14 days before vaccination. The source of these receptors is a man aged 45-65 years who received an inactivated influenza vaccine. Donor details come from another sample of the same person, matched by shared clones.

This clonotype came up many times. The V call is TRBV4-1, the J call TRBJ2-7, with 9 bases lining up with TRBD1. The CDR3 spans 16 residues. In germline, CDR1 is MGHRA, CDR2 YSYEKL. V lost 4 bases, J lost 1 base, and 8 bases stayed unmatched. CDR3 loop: CASSPAGTGKSYEQYF. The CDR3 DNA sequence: TGCGCCAGCAGCCCAGCCGGGACAGGGAAGTCCTACGAGCAGTACTTC.

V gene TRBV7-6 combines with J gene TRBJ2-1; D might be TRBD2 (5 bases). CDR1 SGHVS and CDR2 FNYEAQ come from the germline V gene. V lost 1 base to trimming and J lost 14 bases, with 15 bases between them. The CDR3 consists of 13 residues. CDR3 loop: CASSLEWTSIKFF. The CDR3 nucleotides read TGTGCCAGCAGCTTAGAATGGACTTCTATTAAGTTCTTC.

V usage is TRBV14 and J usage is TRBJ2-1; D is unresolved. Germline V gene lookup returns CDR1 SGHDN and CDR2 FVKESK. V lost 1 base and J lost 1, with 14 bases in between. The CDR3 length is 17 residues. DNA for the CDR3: TGTGCCAGCAGCCAAGGTGTACGGGTCGGATCCTACAATGAGCAGTTCTTC. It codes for CASSQGVRVGSYNEQFF.

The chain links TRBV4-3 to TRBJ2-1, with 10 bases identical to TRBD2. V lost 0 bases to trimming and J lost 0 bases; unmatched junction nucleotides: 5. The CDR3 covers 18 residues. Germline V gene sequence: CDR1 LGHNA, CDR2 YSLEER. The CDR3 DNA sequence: TGCGCCAGCAGCCAAGATCCAGCTAGCGGGAGCTCCTACAATGAGCAGTTCTTC. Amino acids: CASSQDPASGSSYNEQFF.

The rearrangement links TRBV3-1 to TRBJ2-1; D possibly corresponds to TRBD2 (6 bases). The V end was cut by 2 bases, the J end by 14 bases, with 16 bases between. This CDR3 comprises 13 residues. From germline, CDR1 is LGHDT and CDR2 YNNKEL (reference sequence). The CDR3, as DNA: TGTGCCAGCAGCCAACCTACCGGGACTCCTGAGTTCTTC. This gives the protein CASSQPTGTPEFF.

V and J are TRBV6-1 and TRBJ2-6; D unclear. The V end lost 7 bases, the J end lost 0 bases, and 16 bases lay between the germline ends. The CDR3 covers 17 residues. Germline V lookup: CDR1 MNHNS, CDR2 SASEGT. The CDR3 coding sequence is TGTGCCAGCACCCCAAGCCAGTTCTACTCTGGGGCCAACGTCCTGACTTTC. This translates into CASTPSQFYSGANVLTF.

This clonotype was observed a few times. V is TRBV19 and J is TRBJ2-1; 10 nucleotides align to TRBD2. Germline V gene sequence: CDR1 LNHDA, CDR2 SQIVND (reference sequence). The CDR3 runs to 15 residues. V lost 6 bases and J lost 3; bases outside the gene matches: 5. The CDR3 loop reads CASRGERGGYNEQFF. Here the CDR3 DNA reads TGTGCCAGTAGAGGTGAGCGGGGGGGCTACAATGAGCAGTTCTTC.

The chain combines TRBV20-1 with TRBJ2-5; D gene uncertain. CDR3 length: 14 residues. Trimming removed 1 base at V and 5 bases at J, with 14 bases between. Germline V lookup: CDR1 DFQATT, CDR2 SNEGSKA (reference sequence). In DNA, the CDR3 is TGCAGTGCTAGAGGGGATTGGCAGGCGGAGACCCAGTACTTC. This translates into CSARGDWQAETQYF.

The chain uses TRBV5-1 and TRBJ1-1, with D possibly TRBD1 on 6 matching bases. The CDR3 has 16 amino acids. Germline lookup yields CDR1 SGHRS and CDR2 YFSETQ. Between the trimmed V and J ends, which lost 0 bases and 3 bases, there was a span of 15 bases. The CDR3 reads CASSLGGASRDTEAFF. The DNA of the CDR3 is TGCGCCAGCAGCTTGGGGGGGGCGAGCAGGGACACTGAAGCTTTCTTT.

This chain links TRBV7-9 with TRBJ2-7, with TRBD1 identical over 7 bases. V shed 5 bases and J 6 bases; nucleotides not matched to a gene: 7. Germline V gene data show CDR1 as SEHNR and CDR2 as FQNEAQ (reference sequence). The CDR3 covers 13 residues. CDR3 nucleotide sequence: TGTGCCAGCAGCCGAGACAGGGCACGCGAGCAGTACTTC. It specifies CASSRDRAREQYF. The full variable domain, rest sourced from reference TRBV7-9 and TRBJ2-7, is DTGVSQNPRHKITKRGQNVTFRCDPISEHNRLYWYRQTLGQGPEFLTYFQNEAQLEKSRLLSDRFSAERPKGSFSTLEIQRTEQGDSAMYLCASSRDRAREQYFGPGTRLTVT.

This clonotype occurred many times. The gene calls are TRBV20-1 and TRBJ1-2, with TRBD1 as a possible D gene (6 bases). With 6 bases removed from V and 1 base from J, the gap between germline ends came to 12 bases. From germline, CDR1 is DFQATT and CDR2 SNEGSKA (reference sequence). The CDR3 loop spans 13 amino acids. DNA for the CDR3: TGCAGTGCCCAGGGGAGGGGTAACTATGGCTACACCTTC. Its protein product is CSAQGRGNYGYTF.

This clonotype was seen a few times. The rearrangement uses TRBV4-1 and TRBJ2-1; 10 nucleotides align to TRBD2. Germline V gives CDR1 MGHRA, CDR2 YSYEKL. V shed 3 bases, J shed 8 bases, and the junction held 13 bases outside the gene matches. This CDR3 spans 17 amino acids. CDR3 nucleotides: TGCGCCAGCAGCCAGATCGCCCTAGCGGGAGAGGGGCATGAGCAGTTCTTC. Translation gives CASSQIALAGEGHEQFF.

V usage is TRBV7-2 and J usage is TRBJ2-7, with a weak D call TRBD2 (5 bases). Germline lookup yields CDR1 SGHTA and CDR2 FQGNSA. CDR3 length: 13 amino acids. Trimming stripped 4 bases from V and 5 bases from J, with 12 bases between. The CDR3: CASSSLRVNEQYF. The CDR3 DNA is TGTGCCAGCAGCTCCCTGCGGGTGAACGAGCAGTACTTC.